This record looks at one T cell receptor (beta chain) sequence and its context. Residents of about two dozen US areas, aged about 18 to 95 years, made up the participants. Cohort allocation depended upon clinical history that participants reported. Assay used: immunoSEQ multiplex PCR; TCRdb lists only in-frame clones, some missing. The sample has 150,000 to 200,000 clones, roughly nine tenths seen once; the top ten hold 1% to 1.5%. These data belong to a study of blood T cell repertoires in COVID-19. Study background: Sample material is recorded as cDNA or gDNA derived from T cells, B-cell-depleted T cells, or PBMCs.

Germline lookup yields CDR1 LGHNA and CDR2 YSLEER. V was clipped by 4 bases and J by 4 bases; unmatched bases: 8. This CDR3 has 15 amino acids. V gene TRBV4-3 combines with J gene TRBJ2-7; TRBD1 matches 9 bases. The source material was PBMCs or T cells enriched from blood (not recorded which). This TCR was sampled from a human donor with acute COVID-19. The donor label of this sample is uncertain. For the CDR3, the DNA is TGCGCCAGCAGCCGTAGGACAGGGGATTTATACGAGCAGTACTTC. Its translation is CASSRRTGDLYEQYF.